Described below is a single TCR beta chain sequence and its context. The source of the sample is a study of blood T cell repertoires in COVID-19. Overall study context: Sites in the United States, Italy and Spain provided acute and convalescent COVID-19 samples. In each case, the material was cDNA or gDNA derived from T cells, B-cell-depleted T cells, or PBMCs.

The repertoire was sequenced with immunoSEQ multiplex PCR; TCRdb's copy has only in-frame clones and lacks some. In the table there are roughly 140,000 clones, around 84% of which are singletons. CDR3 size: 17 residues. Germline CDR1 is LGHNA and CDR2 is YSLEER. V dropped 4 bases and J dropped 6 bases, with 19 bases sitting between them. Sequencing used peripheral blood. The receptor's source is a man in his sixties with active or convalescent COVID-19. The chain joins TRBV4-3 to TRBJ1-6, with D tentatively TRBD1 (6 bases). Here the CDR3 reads CASSPNPTGKVNSPLHF. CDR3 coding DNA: TGCGCCAGCAGCCCCAACCCCACAGGGAAGGTTAATTCACCCCTCCACTTT.